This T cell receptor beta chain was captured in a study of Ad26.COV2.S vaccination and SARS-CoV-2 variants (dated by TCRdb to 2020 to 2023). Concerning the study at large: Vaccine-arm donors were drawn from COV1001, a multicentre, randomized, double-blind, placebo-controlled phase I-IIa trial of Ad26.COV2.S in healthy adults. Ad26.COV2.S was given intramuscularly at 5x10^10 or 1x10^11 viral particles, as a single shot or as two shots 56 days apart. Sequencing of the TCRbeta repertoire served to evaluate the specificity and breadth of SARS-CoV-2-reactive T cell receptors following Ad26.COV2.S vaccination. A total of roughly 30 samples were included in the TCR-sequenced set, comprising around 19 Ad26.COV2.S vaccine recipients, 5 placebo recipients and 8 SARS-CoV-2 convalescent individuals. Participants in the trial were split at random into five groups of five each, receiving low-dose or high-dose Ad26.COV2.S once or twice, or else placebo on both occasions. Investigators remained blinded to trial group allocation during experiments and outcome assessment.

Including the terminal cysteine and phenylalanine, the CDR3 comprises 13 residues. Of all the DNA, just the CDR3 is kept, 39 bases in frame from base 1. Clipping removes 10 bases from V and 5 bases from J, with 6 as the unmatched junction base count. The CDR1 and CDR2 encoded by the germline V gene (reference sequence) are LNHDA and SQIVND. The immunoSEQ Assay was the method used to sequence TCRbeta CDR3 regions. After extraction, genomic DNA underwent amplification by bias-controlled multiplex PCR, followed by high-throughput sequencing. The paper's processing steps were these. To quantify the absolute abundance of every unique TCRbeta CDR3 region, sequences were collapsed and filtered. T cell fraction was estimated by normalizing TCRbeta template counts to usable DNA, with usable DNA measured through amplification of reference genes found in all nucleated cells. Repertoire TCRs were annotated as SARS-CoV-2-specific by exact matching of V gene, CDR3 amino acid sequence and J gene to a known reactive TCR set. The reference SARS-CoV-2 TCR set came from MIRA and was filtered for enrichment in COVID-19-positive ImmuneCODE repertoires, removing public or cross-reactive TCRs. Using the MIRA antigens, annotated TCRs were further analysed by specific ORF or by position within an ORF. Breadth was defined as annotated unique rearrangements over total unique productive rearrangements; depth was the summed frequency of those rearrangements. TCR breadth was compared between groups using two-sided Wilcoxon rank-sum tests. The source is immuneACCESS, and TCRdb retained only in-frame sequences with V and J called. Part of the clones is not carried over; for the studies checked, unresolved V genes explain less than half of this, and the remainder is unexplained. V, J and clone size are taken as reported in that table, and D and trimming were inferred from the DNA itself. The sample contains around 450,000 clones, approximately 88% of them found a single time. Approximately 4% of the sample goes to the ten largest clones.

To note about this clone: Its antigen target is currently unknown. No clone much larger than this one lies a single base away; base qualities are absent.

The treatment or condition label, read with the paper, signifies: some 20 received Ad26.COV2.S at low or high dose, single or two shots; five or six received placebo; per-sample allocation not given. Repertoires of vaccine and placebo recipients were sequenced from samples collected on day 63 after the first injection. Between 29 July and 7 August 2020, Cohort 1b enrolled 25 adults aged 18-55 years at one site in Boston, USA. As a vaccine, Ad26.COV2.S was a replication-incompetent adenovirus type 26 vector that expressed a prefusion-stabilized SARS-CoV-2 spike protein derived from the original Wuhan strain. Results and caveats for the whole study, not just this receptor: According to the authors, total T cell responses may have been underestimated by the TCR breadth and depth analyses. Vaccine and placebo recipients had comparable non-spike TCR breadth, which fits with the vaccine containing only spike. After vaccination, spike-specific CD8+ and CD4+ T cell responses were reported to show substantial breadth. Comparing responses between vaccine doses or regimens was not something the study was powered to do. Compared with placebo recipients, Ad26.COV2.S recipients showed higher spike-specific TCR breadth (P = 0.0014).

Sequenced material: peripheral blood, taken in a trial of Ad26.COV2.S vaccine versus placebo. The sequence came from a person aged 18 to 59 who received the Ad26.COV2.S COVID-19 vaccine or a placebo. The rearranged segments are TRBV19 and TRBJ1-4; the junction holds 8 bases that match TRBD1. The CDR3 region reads CATSDRANEKLFF. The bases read TGTGCCACTTCGGACAGGGCGAATGAAAAACTGTTTTTT.